Shown below are 13 T cell receptor beta chains from a single sample sequenced in a study of blood T cell repertoires in COVID-19. The assay was immunoSEQ multiplex PCR, and TCRdb's table has in-frame clones only and misses some. The data hold approximately 380,000 clones, with roughly nine tenths observed a single time. The sample taken for sequencing was PBMCs or T cells enriched from blood (not recorded which). The receptor source for this set is a woman between 40 and 55 years old who had been exposed to COVID-19.

This chain joins TRBV2 and TRBJ1-6; 8 bases are a match to TRBD1. J lost 8 bases, V lost 6 bases, and 6 bases had no gene match. The CDR3 has 14 amino acids. The V gene's germline CDR1 is SNHLY and CDR2 FYNNEI. CDR3 sequence reads: CASSGDRPDSPLHF. The CDR3 nucleotides read TGTGCCAGCAGCGGGGACAGGCCAGATTCACCCCTCCACTTT.

V gene TRBV7-2 combines with J gene TRBJ2-2; 10 positions agree with TRBD2. CDR3 length equals 16 residues. V trimming: 1 base; J trimming: 5 bases; junction bases outside the gene matches: 4. Per the germline V gene, CDR1 is SGHTA and CDR2 is FQGNSA. The CDR3 DNA is TGTGCCAGCAGCTTAGACGCTAGCGGGAGTACCGGGGAGCTGTTTTTT. Its translation is CASSLDASGSTGELFF.

This chain links TRBV5-5 with TRBJ2-5, with 9 bases that match TRBD1. This CDR3 has 14 residues. Unmatched junction bases numbered 7, after V lost 5 bases and J lost 5 bases. The germline gives CDR1 SGHKS, CDR2 YYEKEE (reference sequence). Here the CDR3 DNA reads TGTGCCAGCAGAGATGGACAGGGGAGGGAGACCCAGTACTTC. This encodes CASRDGQGRETQYF.

V and J are TRBV19 and TRBJ1-1; TRBD1 matches at 8 bases. Germline CDR1 is LNHDA and CDR2 is SQIVND (reference sequence). The junction had 2 bases not matched to a gene; V was cut back by 5 bases and J by 0 bases. This CDR3 comprises 14 residues. The DNA for the CDR3 is TGTGCCAGTAGTGGACAGGGAGTGAACACTGAAGCTTTCTTT. Translating gives CASSGQGVNTEAFF.

CDR3 loop: CASSSRTGINTEAFF. CDR3 coding DNA: TGTGCCAGCAGCTCCCGGACAGGGATAAACACTGAAGCTTTCTTT. This chain links TRBV5-4 with TRBJ1-1, with 8 bases lining up with TRBD1. There are 15 residues in the CDR3. Germline lookup yields CDR1 SGHNT and CDR2 YYREEE (reference sequence). V lost 3 bases, J lost 2 bases, and 6 bases stayed unmatched.

The chain carries TRBV5-1 and TRBJ2-3; 11 nucleotides match TRBD2. The CDR3 is 17 residues long. The junction had 10 bases not matched to a gene; V was cut back by 5 bases and J by 2 bases. Germline V gene data show CDR1 as SGHRS and CDR2 as YFSETQ. CDR3 DNA sequence: TGCGCCAGCAGACAAAGGCTAGCGGGGGGACACACAGATACGCAGTATTTT. Encoded protein: CASRQRLAGGHTDTQYF.

This chain links TRBV3-1 (or the pseudogene TRBV3-2) with TRBJ2-1, with a tentative D call TRBD2 (5 bases). The V and J ends lost 4 bases and 2 bases respectively, with 12 bases between them. Germline CDR1 and CDR2: LGHDT and YNNKEL (reference sequence). There are 15 residues in the CDR3. The CDR3 loop is CASSPSWRPYNEQFF. The CDR3 DNA reads TGTGCCAGCAGCCCCTCGTGGAGGCCCTACAATGAGCAGTTCTTC.

The V gene is TRBV7-3, the J gene TRBJ2-3, with 10 bases that match TRBD2. Germline V gene sequence: CDR1 SGHTA, CDR2 FQGTGA. This CDR3 is 18 amino acids long. Trimming cost V 5 bases and J 1 base; bases outside gene matches: 12. This CDR3 is CASSELAGTLLGTDTQYF. In nucleotides, the CDR3 is TGTGCCAGCAGCGAACTAGCGGGGACGCTTTTGGGCACAGATACGCAGTATTTT.

This clone was detected a few times. The rearrangement uses TRBV5-1 and TRBJ1-5, with D maybe TRBD1 (6 bases). Trimming stripped 5 bases from V and 6 bases from J, with 18 bases between. This CDR3 has 15 residues. Germline V gene data show CDR1 as SGHRS and CDR2 as YFSETQ. Written as DNA, the CDR3 is TGCGCCAGCAGGGCGGGCAGGGGAGTGGGTCAGCCCCAGCATTTT. The encoded protein is CASRAGRGVGQPQHF.

J is TRBJ1-2 and V is TRBV9, with unresolved D. The CDR3 covers 13 residues. Germline V gene data show CDR1 as SGDLS and CDR2 as YYNGEE. V was trimmed by 4 bases and J by 8 bases, leaving 15 bases between them. In DNA form, the CDR3 reads TGTGCCAGCAGCTCTGATAGACCGGAGGGCTACACCTTC. Translation: CASSSDRPEGYTF.

This chain connects TRBV12-3 or TRBV12-4 to TRBJ1-1, with D possibly being TRBD1 (6 bases). The V end lost 3 bases, the J end lost 11 bases, and 16 bases lay between the germline ends. CDR3 length: 13 amino acids. CDR3 sequence (DNA): TGTGCCAGCAGTTTTGGGGGGGGGCGTGGCGCTTTCTTT. Encoded protein: CASSFGGGRGAFF.

The rearrangement joins TRBV6-1 to TRBJ1-2; the D is unclear. The CDR3 runs to 14 residues. Germline CDR1 is MNHNS and CDR2 is SASEGT. Trimming took 3 bases from V and 1 from J, leaving 9 bases between them. The CDR3 loop reads CASSDSVFNYGYTF. The CDR3 DNA reads as TGTGCCAGCAGTGATTCAGTGTTTAACTATGGCTACACCTTC.

The chain employs TRBV7-9 and TRBJ2-1; TRBD2 matches 16 bases. Germline V gives CDR1 SEHNR, CDR2 FQNEAQ (reference sequence). The length of the CDR3 is 17 residues. V shed 0 bases, J shed 9 bases, and the junction held 5 bases outside the gene matches. The CDR3 DNA reads TGTGCCAGCAGCTTAGCGTCCGGGACTAGCGGGAGGGTTGAGCAGTTCTTC. Amino acids: CASSLASGTSGRVEQFF. The full variable domain, in which reference TRBV7-9 and TRBJ2-1 provide the parts outside the CDR3, is DTGVSQNPRHKITKRGQNVTFRCDPISEHNRLYWYRQTLGQGPEFLTYFQNEAQLEKSRLLSDRFSAERPKGSFSTLEIQRTEQGDSAMYLCASSLASGTSGRVEQFFGPGTRLTVL.